This TCR beta chain was obtained from a study of T cells in Graves' hyperthyroidism and ophthalmopathy. Overall study results and limits: Model output signaled ophthalmopathy a median approximately 6 months ahead of onset.

Fresh peripheral blood, 10 ml, was the source of the PBMCs. This clonotype was seen at least ten times. Its antigen is still unknown. TCR beta CDR3 region amplification was performed from RNA transcripts. HTBI primers were used for first-round RT-PCR of the TCR CDR3. TCRdb independently ran MiXCR on the multiplex PCR reads; one entry per CDR3 protein. The sample records some 600,000 distinct CDR3 sequences, around 14% being singletons. Trimming pared 0 bases from V and 8 bases from J, leaving 8 bases between. Germline V gene lookup returns CDR1 KGHSH and CDR2 LQKENI. This CDR3 is 13 amino acids long. Sequencing was carried out using blood. V usage is TRBV18 and J usage is TRBJ1-3, with no clear D. This receptor was taken from a woman aged 30 to 39 with Graves' hyperthyroidism that later progressed to Graves' ophthalmopathy. CDR3 in DNA: TGTGCCAGCTCACCACCCGGAGGAGACACCATATATTTT. It specifies CASSPPGGDTIYF.